One sample yielded the 10 T cell receptor beta chains listed below, sequenced in a study of cytomegalovirus exposure and HLA in healthy donors. The PCR was carried out with 60 Vbeta primers and 13 Jbeta primers. The data were produced by immunoSEQ multiplex PCR, yet TCRdb's version contains in-frame clones alone and is incomplete. The sample lists approximately 160,000 clones, about 63% occurring once. Sequenced input: PBMCs. Source of these receptors: a woman in her thirties or forties in good health and CMV-seropositive.

In this sample, this clone turned up a few times. In DNA form, the CDR3 reads TGTGCCAGCAGCCAAGAAACAGGTGACATGGGCTATGGCTACACCTTC. Its protein is CASSQETGDMGYGYTF. The chain recombines TRBV4-2 with TRBJ1-2; TRBD1 is a possible D gene (5 bases). Trimming took 0 bases from V and 4 from J, leaving 15 bases between them. The germline CDR1 and CDR2 sequences are LGHNA and YNFKEQ. The CDR3 is made up of 16 amino acids.

This clone was seen a single time. The chain recombines TRBV28 with TRBJ1-1; D is uncertain. The V gene lost 3 bases and the J gene lost 7 bases, with 15 bases spanning the gap. Germline V gene data show CDR1 as MDHEN and CDR2 as SYDVKM. The CDR3 runs to 14 residues. CDR3 sequence: CASSLVIKRGEAFF. The CDR3, as DNA: TGTGCCAGCAGTTTGGTGATTAAGCGGGGTGAAGCTTTCTTT.

The CDR3 reads CASSATGGPLYSGANVLTF. The CDR3 nucleotides read TGTGCCAGCAGCGCGACCGGGGGTCCCTTATACTCTGGGGCCAACGTCCTGACTTTC. The rearrangement links TRBV9 to TRBJ2-6; possible D gene TRBD2, 6 bases. This CDR3 is built from 19 residues. CDR1 and CDR2 from the germline V gene are SGDLS and YYNGEE. V was cut by 3 bases and J by 0 bases, with 19 bases left in between.

V is TRBV18 and J is TRBJ1-5; 9 bases are a match to TRBD1. V lost 4 bases and J lost 5; bases outside the gene matches: 6. This CDR3 has 15 amino acids. Per germline, CDR1 KGHSH and CDR2 LQKENI. This CDR3 is CASSLYGQGHQPQHF. CDR3 bases: TGTGCCAGCTCACTGTATGGACAGGGGCATCAGCCCCAGCATTTT.

V is TRBV5-1 and J is TRBJ2-1; TRBD2 agrees at 15 bases. V shed 4 bases, J shed 6 bases, and the junction held 5 bases outside the gene matches. CDR3 length: 16 residues. CDR1 SGHRS and CDR2 YFSETQ come from the germline V gene. DNA of the CDR3: TGCGCCAGCAGCACCCCGGGACTAGCGGGAGGCAATGAGCAGTTCTTC. This encodes CASSTPGLAGGNEQFF.

This chain connects TRBV19 to TRBJ1-2; 12 nucleotides align to TRBD1. J gave up 7 bases and V 3 bases, and 6 bases lay outside the gene matches. The CDR3 covers 15 residues. The germline gives CDR1 LNHDA, CDR2 SQIVND (reference sequence). The CDR3 here is CASSILPGQGAGYTF. Here the CDR3 DNA reads TGTGCCAGTAGTATCCTTCCGGGACAGGGGGCTGGCTACACCTTC.

The rearrangement uses TRBV5-1 and TRBJ2-5, with 7 bases that match TRBD1. CDR3 length: 15 amino acids. V dropped 4 bases and J dropped 0; count of bases not matched to a gene: 6. CDR1 and CDR2 (germline): SGHRS, YFSETQ. CDR3 sequence: CASSRQGSYQETQYF. CDR3 bases: TGCGCCAGCAGCCGACAGGGATCATACCAAGAGACCCAGTACTTC.

This clone showed up just once. The chain has TRBV6-5 and TRBJ2-5; TRBD1 is a possible D gene (6 bases). Trimming left V 6 bases short and J 5 bases short, with 16 bases between. The CDR3 sequence is 14 residues long. Germline CDR1 is MNHEY and CDR2 is SVGAGI. CDR3 bases: TGTGCCAGCAGCAGCCCAGGGGATGGGGAGACCCAGTACTTC. Translation gives CASSSPGDGETQYF.

This clone has a handful of counts. The chain couples TRBV19 to TRBJ1-2; D gene unclear. The V and J ends lost 5 bases and 5 bases respectively, with 6 bases between them. The CDR3 extends over 11 amino acids. CDR1 is LNHDA, CDR2 SQIVND, per germline (reference sequence). CDR3 DNA sequence: TGTGCCAGTAGTGGCATTTATGGCTACACCTTC. Amino acid sequence: CASSGIYGYTF.

The chain is built from TRBV2 and TRBJ2-7; 9 bases match TRBD1. Germline V gene data show CDR1 as SNHLY and CDR2 as FYNNEI. The CDR3 extends over 12 amino acids. The trim removed 6 bases at V and 3 bases at J, leaving 0 bases unmatched. CDR3 in DNA: TGTGCCAGCAGGGGACAGGGCTACGAGCAGTACTTC. Translation gives CASRGQGYEQYF.